The clone carrying this T cell receptor beta chain was observed many times. This entry belongs to a study of T cells in Graves' hyperthyroidism and ophthalmopathy. At the level of the study: Prior to any treatment, at the point of initial diagnosis, peripheral blood was collected.

The CDR3 length is 15 residues. V lost 6 bases to trimming and J lost 4 bases; unmatched junction nucleotides: 7. In germline, CDR1 is MNHEY, CDR2 SMNVEV (reference sequence). RNA transcripts served as the template for amplifying TCR beta CDR3 regions. An initial round of RT-PCR targeting the TCR CDR3 relied on the HTBI primer set. Via MiXCR, TCRdb re-called the multiplex PCR reads, giving one row per CDR3 protein. The data hold about 530,000 distinct CDR3 sequences, with roughly 18% observed a single time. The rearrangement joins TRBV27 to TRBJ2-1; 9 bases align to TRBD2. The specimen sequenced was blood. The source of this sequence is a woman aged 18-29 years with Graves' ophthalmopathy. CDR3 nucleotides: TGTGCCAGCAGGATTAGCGGGAGCCCTTACAATGAGCAGTTCTTC. Its translation: CASRISGSPYNEQFF.